This T cell receptor beta chain was documented in a study of cytomegalovirus exposure and HLA in healthy donors. General study findings and limits: One later analysis reportedly identified an Asian-associated ancestry cluster that showed fewer N-insertions than the roughly 700-donor mean. CMV serostatus was the sole immune exposure information available. It was taken for granted in presence/absence analyses that sequencing depth across donors was roughly uniform.

PCR used 60 Vbeta primers and 13 Jbeta primers. Clones were sequenced by immunoSEQ multiplex PCR, and TCRdb holds only the in-frame ones, with some missing. The sample shows around 97,000 clones, roughly four fifths of them seen only once. Points on this clone: Antigen unknown.

The V gene lost 0 bases and the J gene lost 7 bases, with 7 bases spanning the gap. This CDR3 contains 14 residues. CDR1 is SEHNR and CDR2 is FQNEAQ in the germline V gene (reference sequence). The chain couples TRBV7-9 to TRBJ1-6; D is possibly TRBD1 (5 bases). The clonotype comes from a man between 35 and 55 years old in good health and CMV-seronegative. Sequences were obtained from PBMCs. CDR3 protein: CASSLAGANSPLHF. In nucleotides, the CDR3 is TGTGCCAGCAGCTTAGCAGGGGCGAATTCACCCCTCCACTTT.